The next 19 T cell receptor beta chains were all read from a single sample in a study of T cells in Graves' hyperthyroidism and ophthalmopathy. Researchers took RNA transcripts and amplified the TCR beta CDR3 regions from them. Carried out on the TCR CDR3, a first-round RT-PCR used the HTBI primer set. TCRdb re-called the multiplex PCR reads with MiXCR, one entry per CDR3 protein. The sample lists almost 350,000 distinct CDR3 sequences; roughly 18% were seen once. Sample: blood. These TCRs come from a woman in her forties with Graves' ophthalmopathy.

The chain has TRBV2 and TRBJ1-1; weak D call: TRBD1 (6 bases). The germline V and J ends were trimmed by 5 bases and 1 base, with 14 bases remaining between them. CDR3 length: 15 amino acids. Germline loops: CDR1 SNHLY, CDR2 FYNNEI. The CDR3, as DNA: TGTGCCAGCAGTATGGACAGCCTATCGAACACTGAAGCTTTCTTT. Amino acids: CASSMDSLSNTEAFF.

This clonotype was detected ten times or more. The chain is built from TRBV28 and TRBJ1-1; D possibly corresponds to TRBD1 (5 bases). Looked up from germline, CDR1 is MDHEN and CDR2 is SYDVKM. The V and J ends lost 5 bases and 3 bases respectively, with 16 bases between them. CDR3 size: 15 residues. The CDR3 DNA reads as TGTGCCAGCAGTGCCGGGGGAGGGAGTCACACTGAAGCTTTCTTT. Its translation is CASSAGGGSHTEAFF.

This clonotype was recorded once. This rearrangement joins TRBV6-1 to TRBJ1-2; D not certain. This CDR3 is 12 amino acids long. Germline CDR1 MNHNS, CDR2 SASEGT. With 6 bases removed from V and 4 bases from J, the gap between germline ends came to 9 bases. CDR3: CASREVSYGYTF. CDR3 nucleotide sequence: TGTGCCAGCAGGGAGGTCAGCTATGGCTACACCTTC.

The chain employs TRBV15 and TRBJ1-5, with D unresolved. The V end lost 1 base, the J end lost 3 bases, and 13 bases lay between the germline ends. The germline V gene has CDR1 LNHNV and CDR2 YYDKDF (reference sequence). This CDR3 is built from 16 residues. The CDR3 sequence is CATSRALFPNNQPQHF. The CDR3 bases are TGTGCCACCAGCAGAGCCCTATTTCCTAACAATCAGCCCCAGCATTTT.

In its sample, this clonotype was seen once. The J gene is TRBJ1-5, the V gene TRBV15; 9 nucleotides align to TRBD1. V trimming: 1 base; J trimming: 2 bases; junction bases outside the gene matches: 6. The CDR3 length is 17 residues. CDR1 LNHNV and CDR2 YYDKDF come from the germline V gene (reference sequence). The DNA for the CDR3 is TGTGCCACCAGCAGAGTTGGAGGGGACAGGGGCAATCAGCCCCAGCATTTT. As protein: CATSRVGGDRGNQPQHF.

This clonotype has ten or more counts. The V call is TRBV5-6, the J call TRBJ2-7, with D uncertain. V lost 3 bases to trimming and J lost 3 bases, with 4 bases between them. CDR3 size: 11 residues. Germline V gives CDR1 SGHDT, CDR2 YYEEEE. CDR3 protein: CASSSIYEQYF. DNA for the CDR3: TGTGCCAGCAGCTCGATCTACGAGCAGTACTTC.

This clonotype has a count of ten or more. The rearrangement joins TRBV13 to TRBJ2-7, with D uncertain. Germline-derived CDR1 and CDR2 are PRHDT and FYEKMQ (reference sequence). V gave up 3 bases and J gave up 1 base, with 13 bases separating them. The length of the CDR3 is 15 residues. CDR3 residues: CASSLGNSPSYEQYF. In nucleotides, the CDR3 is TGTGCCAGCAGCTTGGGGAACAGCCCGTCCTACGAGCAGTACTTC.

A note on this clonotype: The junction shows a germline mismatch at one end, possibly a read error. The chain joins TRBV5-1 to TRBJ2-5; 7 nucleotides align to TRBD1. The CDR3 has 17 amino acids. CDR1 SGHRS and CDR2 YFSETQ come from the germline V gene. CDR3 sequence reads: CASSKGTALFPQEAQYF. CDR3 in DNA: TGCGCCAGCAGCAAAGGGACAGCTCTTTTTCCCCAAGAGGCCCAGTACTTC. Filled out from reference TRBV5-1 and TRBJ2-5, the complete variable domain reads KAGVTQTPRYLIKTRGQQVTLSCSPISGHRSVSWYQQTPGQGLQFLFEYFSETQRNKGNFPGRFSGRQFSNSRSEMNVSTLELGDSALYLCASSKGTALFPQEAQYFGPGTRLLVL.

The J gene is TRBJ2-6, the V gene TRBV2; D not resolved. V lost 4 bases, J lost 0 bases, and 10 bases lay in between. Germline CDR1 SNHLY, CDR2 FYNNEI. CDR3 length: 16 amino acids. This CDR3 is CASSGTDSSGANVLTF. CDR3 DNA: TGTGCCAGCAGTGGGACGGATAGCTCTGGGGCCAACGTCCTGACTTTC.

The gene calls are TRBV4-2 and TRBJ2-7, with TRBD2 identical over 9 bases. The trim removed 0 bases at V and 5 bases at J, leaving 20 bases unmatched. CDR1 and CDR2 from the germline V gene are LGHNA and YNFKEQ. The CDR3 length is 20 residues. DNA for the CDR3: TGTGCCAGCAGCCAAGATTTGGCAGGTTGGGTAGCGGGAGTAAGTAACGAGCAGTACTTC. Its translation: CASSQDLAGWVAGVSNEQYF.

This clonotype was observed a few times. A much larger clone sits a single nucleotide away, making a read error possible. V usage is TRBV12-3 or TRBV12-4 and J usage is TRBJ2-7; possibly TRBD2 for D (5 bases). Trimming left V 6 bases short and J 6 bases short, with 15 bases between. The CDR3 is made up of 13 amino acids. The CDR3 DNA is TGTGCCAGCAGCCCTTTTTCGGGGAGCGAGCAGTACTTC. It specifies CASSPFSGSEQYF.

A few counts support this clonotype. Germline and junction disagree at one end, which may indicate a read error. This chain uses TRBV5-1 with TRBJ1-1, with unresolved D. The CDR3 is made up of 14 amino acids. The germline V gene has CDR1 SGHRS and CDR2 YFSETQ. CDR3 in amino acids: CASSLATVMPEAYF. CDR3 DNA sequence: TGCGCCAGCAGCTTGGCGACGGTAATGCCTGAAGCTTACTTT.

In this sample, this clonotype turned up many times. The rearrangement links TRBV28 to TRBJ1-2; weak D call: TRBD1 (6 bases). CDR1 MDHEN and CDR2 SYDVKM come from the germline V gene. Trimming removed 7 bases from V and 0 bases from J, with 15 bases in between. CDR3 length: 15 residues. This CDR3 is CASKRDNAANYGYTF. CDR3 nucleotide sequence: TGTGCCAGCAAAAGGGACAATGCGGCTAACTATGGCTACACCTTC.

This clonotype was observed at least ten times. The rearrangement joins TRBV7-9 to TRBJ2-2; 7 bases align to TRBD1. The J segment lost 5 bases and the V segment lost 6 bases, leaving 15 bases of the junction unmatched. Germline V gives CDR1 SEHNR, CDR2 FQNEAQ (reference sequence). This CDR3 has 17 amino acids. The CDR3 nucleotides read TGTGCCAGCAGACGAAAACAGGGGATGTACCGGACCGGGGAGCTGTTTTTT. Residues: CASRRKQGMYRTGELFF.

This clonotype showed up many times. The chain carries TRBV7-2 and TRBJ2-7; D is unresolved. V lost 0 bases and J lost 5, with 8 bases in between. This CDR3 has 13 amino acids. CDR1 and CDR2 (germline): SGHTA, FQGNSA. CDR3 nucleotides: TGTGCCAGCAGCTTAGCGCTTTCCAACGAGCAGTACTTC. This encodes CASSLALSNEQYF.

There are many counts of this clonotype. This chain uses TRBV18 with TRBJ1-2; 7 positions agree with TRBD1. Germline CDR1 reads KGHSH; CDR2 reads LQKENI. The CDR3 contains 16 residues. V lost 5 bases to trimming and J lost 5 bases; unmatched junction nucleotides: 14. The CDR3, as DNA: TGTGCCAGCTCAAGCCAGGGGGGCACTACCCTATATGGCTACACCTTC. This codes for CASSSQGGTTLYGYTF.

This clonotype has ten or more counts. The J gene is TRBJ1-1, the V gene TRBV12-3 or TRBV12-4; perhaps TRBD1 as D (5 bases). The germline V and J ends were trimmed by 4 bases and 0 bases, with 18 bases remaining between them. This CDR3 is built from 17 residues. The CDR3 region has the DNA TGTGCCAGCAGTTATTTAGGGTTGGGGGTCGTGAACACTGAAGCTTTCTTT. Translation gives CASSYLGLGVVNTEAFF.

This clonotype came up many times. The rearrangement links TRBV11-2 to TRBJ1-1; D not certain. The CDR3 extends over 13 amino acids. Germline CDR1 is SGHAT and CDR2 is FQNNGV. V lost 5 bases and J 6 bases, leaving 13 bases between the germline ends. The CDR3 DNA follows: TGTGCCAGCAGCCCGATTCCCGGTGCTGAAGCTTTCTTT. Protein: CASSPIPGAEAFF. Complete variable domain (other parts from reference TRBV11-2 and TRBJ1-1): EAGVAQSPRYKIIEKRQSVAFWCNPISGHATLYWYQQILGQGPKLLIQFQNNGVVDDSQLPKDRFSAERLKGVDSTLKIQPAKLEDSAVYLCASSPIPGAEAFFGQGTRLTVV.

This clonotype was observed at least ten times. As DNA, the CDR3 is TGTGCCAGCAGTTTATACAGGGGTGGCTACACCTTC. Translation gives CASSLYRGGYTF. The chain joins TRBV28 to TRBJ1-2; 7 nucleotides line up with TRBD1. The CDR3 is 12 amino acids. From germline, CDR1 is MDHEN and CDR2 SYDVKM. V lost 1 base to trimming and J lost 7 bases; unmatched junction nucleotides: 0.